The sequence of this TCR beta chain was determined in a study of cytomegalovirus exposure and HLA in healthy donors. Across the whole study: Unique TCRs numbering approximately 81 million, obtained from HLA-typed donors, made up an early data release. Study-wide results and caveats: Compared with the roughly 670-donor mean, an Asian-associated ancestry cluster reportedly had fewer N-insertions, according to a later analysis. Excluded: some indistinguishable V segments such as TRBV6-2 and TRBV6-3.

Note on this clone: Antigen: not known.

The germline gives CDR1 SGHRS, CDR2 YFSETQ. V was clipped by 4 bases and J by 3 bases; unmatched bases: 13. The CDR3 length is 18 residues. The primer mix had 60 Vbeta and 13 Jbeta primers. Method: immunoSEQ multiplex PCR; TCRdb's copy keeps in-frame clones and lacks some. The sample lists about 150,000 clones; around four fifths were seen once. Sequencing was performed on PBMCs. The rearrangement links TRBV5-1 to TRBJ2-7, with 13 bases lining up with TRBD2. This TCR was sampled from a man between 18 and 29 years old in good health and CMV-seronegative. CDR3: CASSLGLAGVQIVYEQYF. CDR3 sequence (DNA): TGCGCCAGCAGCCTAGGACTAGCGGGAGTCCAGATCGTCTACGAGCAGTACTTC.